A selection of T cell receptor beta chains follows, all from one sample in a study of shared clonotypes between healthy human individuals. Sequenced by immunoSEQ multiplex PCR; TCRdb stores in-frame clones only, minus some. Among over 1.4 million clones listed, approximately 97% were seen once. Sequenced sample: naive CD4+ T cells sorted from blood. The origin of the receptors is a man aged 25 to 40 in good health. CDR3s include the opening cysteine and the closing phenylalanine or tryptophan. D genes are given only for firm matches. Expanded clones are given a class, and other clones once, few, many or no size at all.

TRBV29-1	.	TRBJ2-6	.	TGCAGCGCCGGACAGTCTGGGGCCAACGTCCTGACTTTC	CSAGQSGANVLTF
TRBV5-4	.	TRBJ2-5	.	TGTGCCAGCAGCTTTTCCGTAATCCAAGAGACCCAGTACTTC	CASSFSVIQETQYF
TRBV5-1	.	TRBJ2-4	.	TGCGCCAGCAGCTGGCCCGGGGAAAACATTCAGTACTTC	CASSWPGENIQYF
TRBV6-6	.	TRBJ2-3	.	TGTGCCAGCAGCTCCCAAGTTGGAGGCACAGATACGCAGTATTTT	CASSSQVGGTDTQYF
TRBV5-4	.	TRBJ2-7	.	TGTGCCAGCAGCCTCGTTGGGCAGGGCTACGAGCAGTACTTC	CASSLVGQGYEQYF
TRBV19	.	TRBJ2-7	TRBD2	TGTGCCAGTAGTAAAGTCGGCTCAGTTGGGCTAGCGGGAGCGGTGTACGAGCAGTACTTC	CASSKVGSVGLAGAVYEQYF
TRBV5-1	.	TRBJ2-1	TRBD2	TGCGCCAGCAGCGTTAGCGGGAACTCCTACAATGAGCAGTTCTTC	CASSVSGNSYNEQFF
TRBV7-3	.	TRBJ2-1	TRBD2	TGTGCCAGCAGCTCCCAGCCCGGGAGGACCTACAATGAGCAGTTCTTC	CASSSQPGRTYNEQFF
TRBV9	.	TRBJ2-5	.	TGTGCCAGCAGCGTGGAACCGCGAATTGGTACCCAGTACTTC	CASSVEPRIGTQYF
TRBV7-6	.	TRBJ1-2	.	TGTGCCAGCAGCTCCGGGACCGGAATTGACAACTATGGCTACACCTTC	CASSSGTGIDNYGYTF
TRBV5-8	.	TRBJ2-5	.	TGTGCCAGCAGCTTAGGATCGGGACGGCAGTACTTC	CASSLGSGRQYF
TRBV5-1	.	TRBJ1-3	.	TGCGCCAGCAGGGGCCACTCTGGAAACACCATATATTTT	CASRGHSGNTIYF
TRBV30	.	TRBJ2-2	TRBD2	TGTGCCTGGAGTGTACCCCGACTAGCGGGAGCACACGGGGAGCTGTTTTTT	CAWSVPRLAGAHGELFF
TRBV19	.	TRBJ2-1	TRBD2	TGTGCCACGGGGGACCCAGGACTAGCGGGAGACAATGAGCAGTTCTTC	CATGDPGLAGDNEQFF
TRBV2	.	TRBJ2-2	TRBD1	TGTGCCACCCGGGACAGGGGTCCCGGGGAGCTGTTTTTT	CATRDRGPGELFF
TRBV9	.	TRBJ2-7	.	TGTGCCAGCAGCAGAGAGGACGCGTCCTACGAGCAGTACTTC	CASSREDASYEQYF
TRBV9	.	TRBJ2-7	TRBD2	TGTGCCAGCAGCGTAGGGACTAGCGGGAGCTCGAGAGAGCAGTACTTC	CASSVGTSGSSREQYF
TRBV25-1	few	TRBJ1-3	.	TGTGCCAGCAGTCCTCTGAGCTCTGGAAACACCATATATTTT	CASSPLSSGNTIYF
TRBV6-6	.	TRBJ1-3	TRBD1	TGTGCCAGCAGCTCGACAGGGGGAGGAAACACCATATATTTT	CASSSTGGGNTIYF
TRBV7-9	.	TRBJ1-5	.	TGTGCCAGCAGTCGAGGGACGGGCAATCAGCCCCAGCATTTT	CASSRGTGNQPQHF
TRBV30	.	TRBJ2-5	TRBD1	TGTGCCTGGGGACAGGGTCTCATGGAGACCCAGTACTTC	CAWGQGLMETQYF
TRBV19	.	TRBJ2-7	.	TGTGCCAGTGGGGACGCCTACTACGAGCAGTACTTC	CASGDAYYEQYF